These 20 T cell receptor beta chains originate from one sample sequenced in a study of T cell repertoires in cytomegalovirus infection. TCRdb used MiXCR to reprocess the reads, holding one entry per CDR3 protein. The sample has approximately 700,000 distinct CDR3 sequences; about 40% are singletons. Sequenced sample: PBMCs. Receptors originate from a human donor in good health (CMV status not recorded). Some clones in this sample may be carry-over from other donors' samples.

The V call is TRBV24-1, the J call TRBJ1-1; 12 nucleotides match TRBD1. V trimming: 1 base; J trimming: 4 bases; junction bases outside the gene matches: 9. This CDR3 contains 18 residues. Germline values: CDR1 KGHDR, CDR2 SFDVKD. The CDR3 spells CATSDLPGQGADFTEAFF. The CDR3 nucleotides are TGTGCCACCAGTGATTTACCGGGACAGGGGGCCGATTTCACTGAAGCTTTCTTT.

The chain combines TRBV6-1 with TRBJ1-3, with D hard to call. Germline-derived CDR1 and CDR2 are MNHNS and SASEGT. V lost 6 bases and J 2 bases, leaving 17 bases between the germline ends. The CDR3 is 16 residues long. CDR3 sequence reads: CASSTVSIPAGNTIYF. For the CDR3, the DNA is TGTGCCAGCAGCACCGTGTCCATTCCCGCTGGAAACACCATATATTTT.

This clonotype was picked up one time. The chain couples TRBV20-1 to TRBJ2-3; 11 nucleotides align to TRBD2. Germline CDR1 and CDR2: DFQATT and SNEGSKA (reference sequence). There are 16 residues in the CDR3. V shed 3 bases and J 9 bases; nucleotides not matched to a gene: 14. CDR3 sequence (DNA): TGCAGTGCTAGTTACAGAGACACTAGCGGGAGTTACACGCAGTATTTT. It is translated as CSASYRDTSGSYTQYF.

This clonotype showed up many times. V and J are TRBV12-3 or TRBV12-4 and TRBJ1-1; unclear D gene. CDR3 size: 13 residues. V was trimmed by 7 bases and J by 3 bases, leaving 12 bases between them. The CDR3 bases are TGTGCCAGCATCCCAGGCGGGTACACTGAAGCTTTCTTT. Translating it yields CASIPGGYTEAFF.

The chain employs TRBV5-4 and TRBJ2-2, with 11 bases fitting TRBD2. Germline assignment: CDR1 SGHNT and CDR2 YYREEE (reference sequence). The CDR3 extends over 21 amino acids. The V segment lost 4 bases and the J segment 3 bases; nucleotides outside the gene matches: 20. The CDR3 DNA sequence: TGTGCCAGCAGCAAAATTAACCGGGTTAGCGGGAGGGTCGGGGACACCGGGGAGCTGTTTTTT. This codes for CASSKINRVSGRVGDTGELFF.

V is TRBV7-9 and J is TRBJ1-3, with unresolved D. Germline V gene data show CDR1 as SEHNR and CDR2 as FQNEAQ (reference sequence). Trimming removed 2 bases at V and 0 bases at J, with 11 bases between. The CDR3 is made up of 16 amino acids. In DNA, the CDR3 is TGTGCCAGCAGCTTACTTAGGCTCGACTCTGGAAACACCATATATTTT. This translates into CASSLLRLDSGNTIYF.

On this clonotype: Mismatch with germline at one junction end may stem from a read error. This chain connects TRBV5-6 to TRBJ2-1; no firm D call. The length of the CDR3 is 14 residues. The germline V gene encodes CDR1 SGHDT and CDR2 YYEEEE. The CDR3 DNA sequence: TGTGCCAGCAGCGTACAGTGTGATTACAATGAGCAGTTATTC. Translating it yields CASSVQCDYNEQLF.

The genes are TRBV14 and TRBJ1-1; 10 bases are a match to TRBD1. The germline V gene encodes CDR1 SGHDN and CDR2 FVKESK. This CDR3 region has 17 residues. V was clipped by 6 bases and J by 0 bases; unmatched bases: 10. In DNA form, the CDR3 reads TGTGCCAGCAGTACCACTGACAGGGGGCAGGTGAACACTGAAGCTTTCTTT. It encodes CASSTTDRGQVNTEAFF. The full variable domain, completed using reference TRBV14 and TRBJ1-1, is EAGVTQFPSHSVIEKGQTVTLRCDPISGHDNLYWYRRVMGKEIKFLLHFVKESKQDESGMPNNRFLAERTGGTYSTLKVQPAELEDSGVYFCASSTTDRGQVNTEAFFGQGTRLTVV.

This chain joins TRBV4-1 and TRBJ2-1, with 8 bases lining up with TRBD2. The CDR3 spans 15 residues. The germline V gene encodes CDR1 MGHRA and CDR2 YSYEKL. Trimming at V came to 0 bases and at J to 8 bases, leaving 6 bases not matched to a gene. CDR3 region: CASSQDLSGGDEQFF. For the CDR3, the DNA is TGCGCCAGCAGCCAAGATCTGTCGGGGGGGGATGAGCAGTTCTTC.

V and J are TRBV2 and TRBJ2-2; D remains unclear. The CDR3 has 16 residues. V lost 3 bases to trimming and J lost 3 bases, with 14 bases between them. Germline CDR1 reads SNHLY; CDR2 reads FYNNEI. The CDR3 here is CASSEGLSKHTGELFF. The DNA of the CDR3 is TGTGCCAGCAGTGAGGGGTTGTCGAAGCACACCGGGGAGCTGTTTTTT. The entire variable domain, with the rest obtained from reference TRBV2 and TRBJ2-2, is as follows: EPEVTQTPSHQVTQMGQEVILRCVPISNHLYFYWYRQILGQKVEFLVSFYNNEISEKSEIFDDQFSVERPDGSNFTLKIRSTKLEDSAMYFCASSEGLSKHTGELFFGEGSRLTVL.

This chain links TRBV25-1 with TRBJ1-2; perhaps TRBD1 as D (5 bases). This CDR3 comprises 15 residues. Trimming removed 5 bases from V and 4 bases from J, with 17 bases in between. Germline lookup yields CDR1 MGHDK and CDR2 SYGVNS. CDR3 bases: TGTGCCAGCAGTCGAGGATGGGGGGGGACCTATGGCTACACCTTC. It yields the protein CASSRGWGGTYGYTF.

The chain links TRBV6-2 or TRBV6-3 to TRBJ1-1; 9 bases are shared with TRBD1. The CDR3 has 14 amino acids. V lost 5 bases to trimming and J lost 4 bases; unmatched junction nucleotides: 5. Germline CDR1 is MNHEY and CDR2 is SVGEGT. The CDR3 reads CASSGDRVTTEAFF. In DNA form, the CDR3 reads TGTGCCAGCAGTGGGGACAGGGTAACCACTGAAGCTTTCTTT.

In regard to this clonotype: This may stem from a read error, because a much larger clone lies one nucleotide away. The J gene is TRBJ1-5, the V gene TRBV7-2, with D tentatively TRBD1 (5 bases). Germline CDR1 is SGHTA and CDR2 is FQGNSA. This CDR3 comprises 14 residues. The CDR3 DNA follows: TGTGCCAGCAGCTTCCGACAGACAAATCAGCCCCAGCCTTTT. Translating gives CASSFRQTNQPQPF.

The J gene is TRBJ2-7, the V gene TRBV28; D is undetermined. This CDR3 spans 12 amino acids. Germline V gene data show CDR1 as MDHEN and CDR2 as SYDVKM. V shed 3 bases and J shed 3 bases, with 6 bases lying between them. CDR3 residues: CASSFRYYEQYF. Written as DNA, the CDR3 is TGTGCCAGCAGTTTCCGTTACTACGAGCAGTACTTC.

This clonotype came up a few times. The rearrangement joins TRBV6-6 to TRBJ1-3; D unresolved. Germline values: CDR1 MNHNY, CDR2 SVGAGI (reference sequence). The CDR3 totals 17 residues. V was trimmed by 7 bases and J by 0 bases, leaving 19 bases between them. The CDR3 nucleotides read TGTGCCAGCACCCCCGCGGGGAGGGCTTTCTCTGGAAACACCATATATTTT. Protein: CASTPAGRAFSGNTIYF.

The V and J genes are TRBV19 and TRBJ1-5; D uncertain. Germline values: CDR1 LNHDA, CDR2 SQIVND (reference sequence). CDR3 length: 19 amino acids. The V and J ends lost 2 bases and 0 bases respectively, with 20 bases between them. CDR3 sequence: CASSISGQPVGFSNQPQHF. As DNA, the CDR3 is TGTGCCAGTAGTATAAGCGGGCAGCCCGTCGGTTTTAGCAATCAGCCCCAGCATTTT.

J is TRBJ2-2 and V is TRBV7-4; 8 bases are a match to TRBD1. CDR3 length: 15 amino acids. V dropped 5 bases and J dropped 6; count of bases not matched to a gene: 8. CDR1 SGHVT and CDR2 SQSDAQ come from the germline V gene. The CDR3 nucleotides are TGTGCCAGCAGCCAGGACAGGGTTGGAGCCGGGGAGCTGTTTTTT. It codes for CASSQDRVGAGELFF.

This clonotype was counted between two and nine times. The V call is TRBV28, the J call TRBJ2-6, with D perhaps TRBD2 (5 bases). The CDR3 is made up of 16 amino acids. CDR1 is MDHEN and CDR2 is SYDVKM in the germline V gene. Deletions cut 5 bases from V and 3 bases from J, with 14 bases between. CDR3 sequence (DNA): TGTGCCAGCAGTATACTTCCGGGGAGTGGGGCCAACGTCCTGACTTTC. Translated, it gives CASSILPGSGANVLTF.

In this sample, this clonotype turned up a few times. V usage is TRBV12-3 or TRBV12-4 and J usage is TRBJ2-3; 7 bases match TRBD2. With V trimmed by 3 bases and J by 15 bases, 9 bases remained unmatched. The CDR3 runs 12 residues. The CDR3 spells CASSFGLVGPYF. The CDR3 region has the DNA TGTGCCAGCAGTTTTGGACTAGTAGGCCCCTATTTT.

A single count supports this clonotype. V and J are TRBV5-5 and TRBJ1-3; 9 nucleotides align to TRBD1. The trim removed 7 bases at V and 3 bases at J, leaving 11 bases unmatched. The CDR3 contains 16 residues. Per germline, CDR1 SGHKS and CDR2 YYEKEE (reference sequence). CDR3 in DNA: TGTGCCAGCTGCCCATCGGGGACAGGGTGTGGAAACACCATATATTTT. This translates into CASCPSGTGCGNTIYF.